A selection of T cell receptor beta chains follows, all from one sample in a study of blood T cell repertoires in COVID-19. The repertoire was sequenced with immunoSEQ multiplex PCR; TCRdb's copy has only in-frame clones and lacks some. The sample lists 75,000 to 90,000 clones; just under 85% were seen once. Sequencing was carried out using peripheral blood. Receptors originate from an older man with active or convalescent COVID-19. Both conserved end residues are part of each CDR3. The D gene is left open where the match is weak. Size tells how often a clone was seen (once, few, many) or the class of an expanded clone, and some rows leave it out.

J gene	clone size	V gene	D gene	CDR3 protein	CDR3 DNA
TRBJ2-5	-	TRBV5-1	TRBD1	CASSLPRGLQETQYF	TGCGCCAGCAGCTTGCCAAGGGGGCTTCAAGAGACCCAGTACTTC
TRBJ2-1	-	TRBV12-3/TRBV12-4	TRBD2	CASRTGTKSEQFF	TGTGCCAGCAGGACCGGGACTAAGTCAGAGCAGTTCTTC
TRBJ1-1	-	TRBV4-1	TRBD1	CASSQEGYRGLTEAFF	TGCGCCAGCAGCCAAGAAGGGTACAGGGGGCTCACTGAAGCTTTCTTT
TRBJ1-5	-	TRBV5-1	TRBD1	CASSQGDNEGNQPQHF	TGCGCCAGCAGCCAGGGGGACAACGAGGGCAATCAGCCCCAGCATTTT
TRBJ2-3	once	TRBV12-5	TRBD1	CASGQNRGADTQYF	TGTGCTAGTGGCCAAAACAGGGGCGCAGATACGCAGTATTTT
TRBJ1-6	-	TRBV19	TRBD1	CATSTGGFSPLHF	TGTGCCACCTCGACAGGGGGATTTTCACCCCTCCACTTT
TRBJ2-6	-	TRBV7-2	-	CASSSTPSGANVLTF	TGTGCCAGCAGCTCTACTCCCTCTGGGGCCAACGTCCTGACTTTC
TRBJ1-3	-	TRBV20-1	-	CSASLDNSGNTIYF	TGCAGTGCTAGTTTGGACAACTCTGGAAACACCATATATTTT
TRBJ1-3	-	TRBV12-3/TRBV12-4	-	CATRQAAGNTIYF	TGTGCCACCAGGCAGGCCGCTGGAAACACCATATATTTT
TRBJ1-1	-	TRBV20-1	TRBD1	CSAIETGMVKAFF	TGCAGTGCTATTGAGACAGGGATGGTGAAAGCTTTCTTT
TRBJ1-1	-	TRBV5-1	TRBD1	CASSPRQGVFGEAFF	TGCGCCAGCAGCCCCCGACAGGGGGTCTTTGGTGAAGCTTTCTTT
TRBJ1-6	-	TRBV18	TRBD1	CASSPNTPTGIYNSPLHF	TGTGCCAGCTCTCCAAATACACCGACAGGGATCTATAATTCACCCCTCCACTTT
TRBJ2-1	-	TRBV19	TRBD2	CASSRAGEVGNEQFF	TGTGCCAGTAGTCGGGCGGGAGAAGTGGGTAATGAGCAGTTCTTC
TRBJ2-6	-	TRBV5-6	-	CASSSPSASGANVLTF	TGTGCCAGCAGCTCCCCTAGTGCCTCTGGGGCCAACGTCCTGACTTTC
TRBJ2-3	-	TRBV9	-	CASSVGLPDTQYF	TGTGCCAGCAGCGTAGGACTCCCAGATACGCAGTATTTT
TRBJ2-1	-	TRBV29-1	TRBD2	CSVVPSGRANEQFF	TGCAGCGTTGTTCCTAGCGGGAGGGCCAATGAGCAGTTCTTC
TRBJ1-5	few	TRBV19	TRBD1	CASSAGQGVSNQPQHF	TGTGCCAGTAGTGCGGGACAGGGCGTGAGCAATCAGCCCCAGCATTTT
TRBJ1-2	-	TRBV12-3/TRBV12-4	-	CASSIQENYGYTF	TGTGCCAGCAGTATACAGGAGAACTATGGCTACACCTTC
TRBJ1-5	-	TRBV5-6	-	CASSRRGILDQPQHF	TGTGCCAGCAGCCGACGGGGGATATTGGATCAGCCCCAGCATTTT
TRBJ1-6	few	TRBV3-1/TRBV3-2	-	CASSLGQGNNSPLHF	TGTGCCAGCAGCCTCGGGCAGGGGAATAATTCACCCCTCCACTTT
TRBJ2-1	few	TRBV4-2	TRBD2	CASSETSGGRNEQFF	TGTGCCAGCAGCGAGACTAGCGGGGGCCGGAATGAGCAGTTCTTC
TRBJ1-5	-	TRBV6-6	-	CASSYGQGNQPQHF	TGTGCCAGCAGTTATGGGCAGGGAAATCAGCCCCAGCATTTT
TRBJ1-1	-	TRBV16	-	CASSQSLGGVDTEAFF	TGTGCCAGCAGCCAATCGCTTGGAGGGGTGGACACTGAAGCTTTCTTT
TRBJ2-3	-	TRBV2	TRBD1	CASSLTGGTDTQYF	TGTGCCAGCAGTTTGACAGGGGGCACAGATACGCAGTATTTT
TRBJ1-2	once	TRBV29-1	-	CSVKNQGTVDGYTF	TGCAGCGTAAAAAACCAGGGGACGGTGGATGGCTACACCTTC
TRBJ2-5	-	TRBV9	TRBD2	CASSATSGLETQYF	TGTGCCAGCAGCGCCACTAGCGGGTTGGAGACCCAGTACTTC
TRBJ2-3	-	TRBV29-1	-	CSVEKLGTDTQYF	TGCAGCGTTGAAAAGCTCGGCACAGATACGCAGTATTTT
TRBJ2-3	-	TRBV19	-	CASSIPGTDTQYF	TGTGCCAGTAGTATCCCGGGAACAGATACGCAGTATTTT
TRBJ1-6	-	TRBV30	-	CAWLKTNNSPLHF	TGTGCCTGGTTAAAGACTAATAATTCACCCCTCCACTTT
TRBJ2-3	-	TRBV7-9	-	CASSFGGPDTQYF	TGTGCCAGCAGCTTCGGGGGACCAGATACGCAGTATTTT
TRBJ2-1	-	TRBV28	-	CASSFWGEDEQFF	TGTGCCAGCAGTTTTTGGGGGGAGGATGAGCAGTTCTTC
TRBJ1-2	-	TRBV29-1	-	CSAPTEKANYGYTF	TGCAGCGCCCCGACAGAGAAAGCTAACTATGGCTACACCTTC
TRBJ1-5	once	TRBV19	-	CASSRGGVQPQHF	TGTGCCAGTAGTAGGGGGGGGGTTCAGCCCCAGCATTTT
TRBJ2-1	-	TRBV18	-	CASSPPTGTYNEQFF	TGTGCCAGCTCACCACCGACAGGTACCTACAATGAGCAGTTCTTC
TRBJ2-3	-	TRBV10-2	TRBD2	CASLLAGVDTQYF	TGCGCCAGCCTACTAGCGGGGGTTGATACGCAGTATTTT
TRBJ2-2	-	TRBV11-3	-	CASSLALLNTGELFF	TGTGCCAGCAGCTTGGCATTACTAAACACCGGGGAGCTGTTTTTT
TRBJ2-1	-	TRBV19	TRBD2	CASSIEGLAGFYNEQFF	TGTGCCAGTAGTATAGAGGGACTAGCGGGGTTCTACAATGAGCAGTTCTTC
TRBJ1-5	few	TRBV28	-	CASRPDSSNQPQHF	TGTGCCAGCAGGCCAGACAGTAGCAATCAGCCCCAGCATTTT
TRBJ2-2	-	TRBV4-1	-	CASSPGEGELFF	TGCGCCAGCAGCCCCGGGGAGGGGGAGCTGTTTTTT
TRBJ1-2	-	TRBV4-1	TRBD1	CASSQDTGAGYTF	TGCGCCAGCAGCCAAGACACAGGGGCTGGCTACACCTTC
TRBJ2-4	-	TRBV19	TRBD1	CASSSLSQGAAKNIQYF	TGTGCCAGTAGTTCCCTATCACAGGGGGCTGCCAAAAACATTCAGTACTTC
TRBJ2-5	-	TRBV12-5	-	CASGSGTPIGETQYF	TGTGCTAGTGGCTCCGGGACACCAATCGGGGAGACCCAGTACTTC
TRBJ1-6	-	TRBV19	-	CASTRTALGSTLHF	TGTGCCAGTACAAGGACAGCCCTTGGATCCACCCTCCACTTT
TRBJ2-3	-	TRBV7-9	-	CASSPANPNQGRTDTQYF	TGTGCCAGCAGCCCAGCCAATCCGAATCAGGGCCGCACAGATACGCAGTATTTT
TRBJ2-4	-	TRBV28	TRBD2	CASSGGDAKNIQYF	TGTGCCAGCAGTGGGGGGGATGCCAAAAACATTCAGTACTTC
TRBJ2-3	-	TRBV11-2	TRBD1	CASSRQGMTDTQYF	TGTGCCAGCAGCAGACAGGGGATGACAGATACGCAGTATTTT
TRBJ1-1	-	TRBV7-7	-	CASSFQAGTEAFF	TGTGCTAGCAGCTTCCAGGCGGGGACTGAAGCTTTCTTT
TRBJ1-2	few	TRBV5-1	TRBD1	CASSLEGQGALGYTF	TGCGCCAGCAGCTTGGAAGGACAGGGGGCTTTAGGCTACACCTTC
TRBJ2-3	-	TRBV3-1/TRBV3-2	TRBD2	CASSQAVAGGPVDTQYF	TGTGCCAGCAGCCAAGCGGTAGCGGGAGGGCCGGTGGATACGCAGTATTTT
TRBJ2-1	-	TRBV27	-	CASSRSSYNEQFF	TGTGCCAGCAGTCGGAGCTCCTACAATGAGCAGTTCTTC
TRBJ2-1	-	TRBV24-1	TRBD2	CATSDSGLANYNEQFF	TGTGCCACCAGTGATTCGGGACTAGCTAATTACAATGAGCAGTTCTTC
TRBJ1-6	-	TRBV9	-	CASSVQGDPLHF	TGTGCCAGCAGCGTTCAGGGTGATCCCCTCCACTTT
TRBJ2-3	-	TRBV7-2	TRBD2	CASSQGLAGGPATDTQYF	TGTGCCAGCAGCCAAGGACTAGCGGGGGGGCCTGCCACAGATACGCAGTATTTT